This T cell receptor beta chain was recorded in a study of cytomegalovirus exposure and HLA in healthy donors. Overall study: Within an early data release were around 80 million unique TCRs drawn from HLA-typed donors.

Points from the study as a whole: Associated with cytomegalovirus, according to the listing, were around 170 TCR beta chains. V segments that were indistinguishable, TRBV6-2 and TRBV6-3 among them, were omitted from analysis.

CDR1 is SGHNT and CDR2 is YENEEA in the germline V gene. Trimming removed 5 bases from V and 6 bases from J; junction bases left unmatched: 7. CDR3 size: 14 residues. PCR employed 60 Vbeta and 13 Jbeta primers. Generated by immunoSEQ multiplex PCR, the TCRdb table keeps only in-frame clones and is missing some. Altogether more than 80,000 clones are present, roughly 79% being singletons, with the ten largest covering over 4.5%. About this clone: Its cognate antigen is unknown.

The sequence was obtained from a man aged 18 to 29 in good health and CMV-seropositive. The chain recombines TRBV11-3 with TRBJ2-1; the match to TRBD2 covers 7 bases. The sequencing input was PBMCs. CDR3 sequence reads: CASSTAGTTNEQFF. CDR3 DNA: TGTGCCAGCAGCACCGCCGGGACTACCAATGAGCAGTTCTTC.